Listed here are 7 T cell receptor beta chains from one sample, sequenced in a study of OX40 agonist ivuxolimab in advanced cancers. This table comes from immunoSEQ multiplex PCR, and its TCRdb copy is limited to in-frame clones, with some not included. The table includes 80,000 to 100,000 clones, roughly 94% detected once. Sequences were derived from CD4+ or CD8+ T cells sorted from blood, sampled in a trial of the OX40 agonist ivuxolimab. These receptors were obtained from an adult with an advanced solid tumor such as melanoma, head and neck, liver or kidney cancer.

This chain connects TRBV28 to TRBJ1-2; D is undetermined. Germline V gene lookup returns CDR1 MDHEN and CDR2 SYDVKM. CDR3 length: 16 residues. Trimming removed 5 bases from V and 0 bases from J, with 16 bases in between. CDR3 nucleotides: TGTGCCAGCAGTGTCCCGGGGAGGGCTACTAACTATGGCTACACCTTC. As protein: CASSVPGRATNYGYTF.

This chain joins TRBV5-1 and TRBJ1-2, with 7 bases that match TRBD1. The J segment lost 7 bases and the V segment lost 3 bases, leaving 12 bases of the junction unmatched. The CDR3 is made up of 15 amino acids. Germline assignment: CDR1 SGHRS and CDR2 YFSETQ. The CDR3 region has the DNA TGCGCCAGCAGCTCCTACCAGGGAGGGGGCTCTGGCTACACCTTC. Amino acids: CASSSYQGGGSGYTF.

V gene TRBV2 combines with J gene TRBJ1-6; D gene unclear. The CDR3 consists of 12 residues. V was cut by 7 bases and J by 10 bases, with 11 bases left in between. The V gene's germline CDR1 is SNHLY and CDR2 FYNNEI. CDR3 protein: CASTYGESPLHF. The CDR3 DNA follows: TGTGCCAGCACGTACGGGGAATCACCCCTCCACTTT.

The gene calls are TRBV5-1 and TRBJ2-7; the D gene is possibly TRBD1 (6 bases). Germline V gene data show CDR1 as SGHRS and CDR2 as YFSETQ. This CDR3 comprises 14 residues. Trimming pared 2 bases from V and 2 bases from J, leaving 11 bases between. The DNA for the CDR3 is TGCGCCAGCAGCTTTCAGGGGAATACCTACGAGCAGTACTTC. It codes for CASSFQGNTYEQYF. Combining the CDR3 with reference TRBV5-1 and TRBJ2-7 gives the whole variable domain KAGVTQTPRYLIKTRGQQVTLSCSPISGHRSVSWYQQTPGQGLQFLFEYFSETQRNKGNFPGRFSGRQFSNSRSEMNVSTLELGDSALYLCASSFQGNTYEQYFGPGTRLTVT.

The gene calls are TRBV5-1 and TRBJ2-5; D remains unclear. CDR1 and CDR2 from the germline V gene are SGHRS and YFSETQ. The CDR3 loop spans 13 amino acids. Trimming took off 3 bases at V and 4 bases at J, with 10 bases between the two ends. This CDR3 is CASSSIPPETQYF. CDR3 bases: TGCGCCAGCAGCTCGATACCCCCAGAGACCCAGTACTTC. Based on the CDR3 plus reference TRBV5-1 and TRBJ2-5, the full variable domain is KAGVTQTPRYLIKTRGQQVTLSCSPISGHRSVSWYQQTPGQGLQFLFEYFSETQRNKGNFPGRFSGRQFSNSRSEMNVSTLELGDSALYLCASSSIPPETQYFGPGTRLLVL.

This chain connects TRBV6-1 to TRBJ1-2; D is perhaps TRBD1 (5 bases). CDR1 MNHNS and CDR2 SASEGT come from the germline V gene. With 9 bases removed from V and 8 bases from J, the gap between germline ends came to 22 bases. The length of the CDR3 is 14 residues. This CDR3 is CASTDNHSQMGYTF. In nucleotides, the CDR3 is TGTGCCAGTACGGACAACCACTCCCAAATGGGCTACACCTTC.

This clone has only one observation. The V call is TRBV12-5, the J call TRBJ2-3; 12 bases match TRBD2. The V segment lost 1 base and the J segment 7 bases; nucleotides outside the gene matches: 15. The CDR3 spans 19 residues. Looked up from germline, CDR1 is LGHNT and CDR2 is FRNRAP. CDR3 bases: TGTGCTAGTGGTTTGGGATCCCGCTTCCGGACTAGCGGGAAGAATACGCAGTATTTT. Its protein is CASGLGSRFRTSGKNTQYF. The whole variable domain, filled in from reference TRBV12-5 and TRBJ2-3, reads DARVTQTPRHKVTEMGQEVTMRCQPILGHNTVFWYRQTMMQGLELLAYFRNRAPLDDSGMPKDRFSAEMPDATLATLKIQPSEPRDSAVYFCASGLGSRFRTSGKNTQYFGPGTRLTVL.